This T cell receptor (beta chain) was observed in a study of control samples from healthy donors and cancer patients. Germline V gene lookup returns CDR1 GTSNPN and CDR2 SVGIG (reference sequence). The CDR3 covers 17 residues. Method: immunoSEQ multiplex PCR; TCRdb's copy keeps in-frame clones and lacks some. Seen here are roughly 100,000 clones, around 89% observed once, and the top ten hold 15% to 20%. Concerning this clone: One end of the junction does not line up with germline, which may come from a read error.

The V gene is TRBV30, the J gene TRBJ1-5, with D maybe TRBD1 (6 bases). The TCR comes from a man in his 60s with lung cancer. The specimen sequenced was PBMCs. DNA of the CDR3: TGTGCCTGGAGTGGATCACGGACAGACTTTAGCAATCAGCCCCGGCATTTT. Protein product: CAWSGSRTDFSNQPRHF.